The entry below describes one T cell receptor (beta chain). This clonotype was detected a few times. Its antigen remains undetermined. Base quality data are lacking; no much larger clone is found one base away. The germline V gene (reference sequence) specifies DFQATT as CDR1 and SNEGSKA as CDR2. The V end gives up 0 bases and the J end 0 bases, leaving 7 bases in the junction not matched to a gene. The CDR3 covers 16 residues, taking in both the cysteine and the phenylalanine. CDR3 DNA is the only sequence kept; it has 48 bases, read in frame from the first base. This sample is drawn from a study of human T cells and chemical hapten exposure (dated by TCRdb to about 2021). Study-wide context: For sensitization, 2% DPC in acetone was applied to a 2 cm by 2 cm area of upper inner arm skin. Throughout the study period of 20 to 30 weeks, patients also received therapeutic DPC doses to the scalp every week. Patch tests used Finn chambers with 0.01% DPC on the upper back, scored after 6 days by International Contact Dermatitis Research Group standards. The mostly female patient cohort included alopecia areata with under or over 50% scalp involvement, alopecia totalis and alopecia universalis. Libraries were pooled for sequencing, and per-sample TCR yields varied mainly because of small differences in library volumes within the pool. This study followed changes in the peripheral blood TCR repertoire in vivo during primary and secondary sensitization of alopecia patients to the hapten diphenylcyclopropenone (DPC). Patient blood was sampled pre-sensitization (week 0) and at 2, 6 and about 24 weeks after DPC sensitization. Blood for TCR sequencing was provided by twenty-nine alopecia patients at one to four time points (pre-sensitization, 2, 6 and 24 weeks). Overall study results and their limits: No change with DPC sensitization was found in the number of TCRs above 1 in 1000 frequency, and no evidence of global repertoire structure alterations was found. Expanded TCRs formed significantly more large CDR3 similarity clusters than pre-sensitization or healthy control sets, consistent with antigen-driven responses. After repeated subsampling, changes were observed in the strength of the expansion versus patch-test correlation and in the threshold at which the correlation became significant. Patch test score was positively correlated with the number of PT1 expanded TCRs, with significance at thresholds 8, 16 and 32 but not at 4. Alopecia, a presumed autoimmune disease, was present in all patients, so the immune response of the patients might differ from that of healthy individuals.

This sample's time point label indicates: patch test 2, 6 weeks after DPC sensitization. The label giving this sample's treatment or condition can be read as: therapeutic diphenylcyclopropenone sensitization with weekly scalp DPC. At each patch-test visit, blood was drawn before the patch test was applied. Patients were eligible if aged 18 to 70, diagnosed with alopecia and judged suitable for DPC therapy, and pregnant patients were excluded. Total RNA was isolated from unfractionated whole blood collected in Tempus Blood RNA tubes. Receptor libraries were prepared by RACE. The data were produced on a NextSeq 500. During library preparation, unique molecular identifiers were attached to individual cDNA molecules so that TCRs could be counted quantitatively and reproducibly. Both TCR alpha and TCR beta chains were sequenced from each blood RNA sample. The authors' pipeline ran thus. Samples had a median of roughly 91,000 TCRs, with a range from roughly 23,224 to 750,000. V, J and CDR3 annotation of the TCR reads was performed with the Decombinator software suite. To make PS versus PT1 abundance plots, every sample was subsampled to the same number of TCRs (28,000). TCRs were defined as expanded if absent before sensitization and observed at least eight times at the 2-week time point. TCRdb ran its own pipeline on the public reads, namely fastp trimming at Q25 and MiXCR clone calling, and kept in-frame beta chains. Each CDR3 protein appears once, grouped with its most common genes and DNA. The V and J calls and clone size come from TCRdb's table, not from the authors' own analysis. The sample profile shows tens of thousands of distinct CDR3 sequences; around a tenth of them were found once. 6.5% to 8.5% of the sample goes to the ten largest clones.

The chain couples TRBV20-1 to TRBJ2-7; 8 junctional bases match TRBD2. The TCR originated in a woman aged 45-60 years with alopecia areata. Some clones in this sample may be carry-over from other donors' samples. The sequencing here drew on whole blood, taken in connection with sensitization to the hapten diphenylcyclopropenone (DPC). The CDR3 protein: CSARDSLAGSSYEQYF. The nucleotide sequence is given as TGCAGTGCTAGAGATTCATTAGCGGGAAGCTCCTACGAGCAGTACTTC.